This T cell receptor (beta chain) was observed in a study of chemoradiotherapy in HPV16-positive cancers. As for the study in general: A couple of HPV16-positive patients' cells yielded candidate HPV-specific clones and common motifs.

Measured with immunoSEQ multiplex PCR; TCRdb has only the in-frame clones, and not every one. The sample yields fewer than 3,500 clones, over 75% seen once. CDR3 length: 14 residues. Trimming shortened V by 0 bases and J by 10 bases, and 15 bases separated the two germline ends. Germline CDR1 and CDR2: SGHTA and FQGNSA. Study-level findings and limits: In HPV16-positive patients, HPV-responsive T-cell expansion tracked better recurrence-free survival. Candidate HPV-specific clones and E7-related TCR motifs grew in tumor during treatment.

As regards this clone: Its target is not known.

This clonotype was sampled from a human donor with HPV-associated anogenital cancer. The genes are TRBV7-2 and TRBJ1-1, with TRBD1 as a possible D gene (6 bases). Sample: tumor tissue, taken from a patient who underwent chemoradiotherapy. CDR3 sequence (DNA): TGTGCCAGCAGCTTAGCCGGGAGAGGGGGGGCAGCTTTCTTT. It translates to CASSLAGRGGAAFF.